Each of the 8 T cell receptor beta chains below was sequenced from the same sample in a study of blood T cell repertoires in COVID-19. Sequencing was performed with immunoSEQ multiplex PCR; in TCRdb, only in-frame clones are kept and a portion is missing. The sample has some 140,000 clones, under 95% seen once. Sequencing was done on a sample of peripheral blood. The receptors were sampled from a man aged 45-65 years with acute or convalescent COVID-19.

The gene calls are TRBV5-4 and TRBJ1-2; 7 bases fit TRBD1. V gave up 4 bases and J gave up 1 base; unmatched junction bases: 1. The germline CDR1 and CDR2 sequences are SGHNT and YYREEE (reference sequence). This CDR3 region has 13 residues. The CDR3 is CASSRDSNYGYTF. DNA of the CDR3: TGTGCCAGCAGCCGGGACAGTAACTATGGCTACACCTTC. Using reference TRBV5-4 and TRBJ1-2 for the parts outside the CDR3, the full variable domain is ETGVTQSPTHLIKTRGQQVTLRCSSQSGHNTVSWYQQALGQGPQFIFQYYREEENGRGNFPPRFSGLQFPNYSSELNVNALELDDSALYLCASSRDSNYGYTFGSGTRLTVV.

The rearrangement uses TRBV11-2 and TRBJ2-1; 10 nucleotides match TRBD2. Germline assignment: CDR1 SGHAT and CDR2 FQNNGV. The CDR3 totals 16 residues. Trimming cost V 1 base and J 4 bases; bases outside gene matches: 4. CDR3: CASSLGQRGGYNEQFF. CDR3 in DNA: TGTGCCAGCAGCTTAGGGCAGCGGGGGGGATACAATGAGCAGTTCTTC.

The chain carries TRBV3-1 (or the pseudogene TRBV3-2) and TRBJ1-1; 8 nucleotides match TRBD1. V lost 1 base to trimming and J lost 8 bases; unmatched junction nucleotides: 0. Germline CDR1 and CDR2: LGHDT and YNNKEL (reference sequence). The CDR3 extends over 12 amino acids. The CDR3 spells CASSQGQGEAFF. CDR3 sequence (DNA): TGTGCCAGCAGCCAAGGACAGGGGGAAGCTTTCTTT.

The chain links TRBV5-1 to TRBJ2-1, with D perhaps matching TRBD2 (5 bases). Germline CDR1 SGHRS, CDR2 YFSETQ. Trimming pared 4 bases from V and 10 bases from J, leaving 15 bases between. This CDR3 is 13 amino acids long. The CDR3 coding sequence is TGCGCCAGCAGCCTCGGGTTAGGCGGGGAGCAGTTCTTC. It codes for CASSLGLGGEQFF. Drawing the rest from reference TRBV5-1 and TRBJ2-1, the complete variable domain is KAGVTQTPRYLIKTRGQQVTLSCSPISGHRSVSWYQQTPGQGLQFLFEYFSETQRNKGNFPGRFSGRQFSNSRSEMNVSTLELGDSALYLCASSLGLGGEQFFGPGTRLTVL.

The chain uses TRBV10-1 and TRBJ2-1, with D hard to call. The germline V gene encodes CDR1 WNHNN and CDR2 SYGVQD (reference sequence). CDR3 length: 9 amino acids. The V and J ends lost 10 bases and 7 bases respectively, with 5 bases between them. The CDR3 loop is CATPNEQFF. The CDR3 nucleotides are TGCGCCACCCCTAATGAGCAGTTCTTC.

A single count supports this clone. The CDR3 here is CASSSSVTSGYNEQFF. CDR3 nucleotide sequence: TGTGCCAGCAGCTCCTCCGTGACTAGCGGATACAATGAGCAGTTCTTC. The rearrangement links TRBV7-2 to TRBJ2-1; 9 positions agree with TRBD2. The CDR3 spans 16 residues. The germline gives CDR1 SGHTA, CDR2 FQGNSA. The J segment lost 4 bases and the V segment lost 4 bases, leaving 8 bases of the junction unmatched.

The chain recombines TRBV7-8 with TRBJ1-6; TRBD1 aligns across 8 bases. CDR1 and CDR2 (germline): SGHVS, FQNEAQ. This CDR3 has 15 residues. J gave up 9 bases and V 4 bases, and 8 bases lay outside the gene matches. CDR3 sequence reads: CASSWRQGRVSPLHF. In nucleotides, the CDR3 is TGTGCCAGCAGCTGGCGACAGGGGCGAGTTTCACCCCTCCACTTT.

CDR3 DNA: TGCGCCAGCAGCTTAGGGGACAGCCTGAACACTGAAGCTTTCTTT. It codes for CASSLGDSLNTEAFF. This chain uses TRBV5-1 with TRBJ1-1; 7 bases are shared with TRBD1. Germline assignment: CDR1 SGHRS and CDR2 YFSETQ. V gave up 2 bases and J gave up 0 bases; unmatched junction bases: 4. CDR3 length: 15 amino acids.